The 26 T cell receptor beta chains below all came from one sample that was sequenced in a study. One entry per CDR3 protein results from TCRdb running MiXCR on the 5' RACE reads. This sample has fewer than 80,000 distinct CDR3 sequences, with approximately 23% found just once. The sample taken for sequencing was memory CD4+ T cells sorted from a lymph node. Described subset: memory CD4+ T cells, CD4+CD45RO+CD25-. Receptor source: a female donor with breast cancer.

This clonotype was observed many times. This chain's CDR3 is CASSFGKHLSGANVLTF. In DNA form, the CDR3 reads TGTGCCAGCAGCTTCGGCAAACACCTTTCTGGGGCCAACGTCCTGACTTTC. The chain recombines TRBV3-1 with TRBJ2-6; D remains unclear. Germline V lookup: CDR1 LGHDT, CDR2 YNNKEL (reference sequence). The CDR3 has 17 amino acids. V lost 5 bases and J 1 base, leaving 15 bases between the germline ends.

The V gene is TRBV6-5, the J gene TRBJ1-3; perhaps TRBD1 as D (5 bases). This CDR3 is built from 16 residues. Trimming stripped 0 bases from V and 0 bases from J, with 9 bases between. Germline V gene lookup returns CDR1 MNHEY and CDR2 SVGAGI. CDR3 DNA sequence: TGTGCCAGCAGTTACTCTAGGGGAATCTCTGGAAACACCATATATTTT. Encoded protein: CASSYSRGISGNTIYF.

The J gene is TRBJ2-1, the V gene TRBV20-1; a weak D match, TRBD1 (6 bases). This CDR3 has 17 amino acids. Germline V CDR1 and CDR2: DFQATT, SNEGSKA (reference sequence). Trimming removed 5 bases at V and 3 bases at J, with 23 bases between. The CDR3 coding sequence is TGCAGTGCTCCATGGGGGCCCCGGGTGGGGAACTACAATGAGCAGTTCTTC. Translation: CSAPWGPRVGNYNEQFF.

The genes are TRBV6-5 and TRBJ1-4; maybe TRBD1 (6 bases). CDR3 length: 13 amino acids. CDR1 MNHEY and CDR2 SVGAGI come from the germline V gene. The V and J ends lost 8 bases and 6 bases respectively, with 13 bases between them. This chain's CDR3 is CASCRGLDEKLFF. DNA for the CDR3: TGTGCCAGCTGTCGGGGGCTGGATGAAAAACTGTTTTTT.

This clonotype was seen ten or more times. This chain connects TRBV5-1 to TRBJ2-1; the D gene is possibly TRBD1 (6 bases). V lost 0 bases to trimming and J lost 14 bases, with 15 bases between them. This CDR3 is built from 13 residues. From germline, CDR1 is SGHRS and CDR2 YFSETQ. CDR3 coding DNA: TGCGCCAGCAGCTTGGGGACAGAGGGCGAAAAGTTCTTC. The encoded protein is CASSLGTEGEKFF.

This clonotype was observed a handful of times. This chain connects TRBV11-2 to TRBJ1-5, with 8 bases identical to TRBD1. With V trimmed by 2 bases and J by 6 bases, 3 bases remained unmatched. Germline CDR1 SGHAT, CDR2 FQNNGV. The CDR3 runs 14 residues. In DNA, the CDR3 is TGTGCCAGCAGCTTATCGCAGGGGGCTCAGCCCCAGCATTTT. Translating it yields CASSLSQGAQPQHF.

This sequence joins TRBV7-9 and TRBJ2-3; no reliable D call. This CDR3 has 14 amino acids. Germline values: CDR1 SEHNR, CDR2 FQNEAQ (reference sequence). V shed 5 bases and J shed 0 bases, with 9 bases lying between them. CDR3 coding DNA: TGTGCCAGCAGCCTTCCTACTAGCACAGATACGCAGTATTTT. It yields the protein CASSLPTSTDTQYF.

The sample holds many counts of this clonotype. The rearrangement uses TRBV6-6 and TRBJ2-7, with TRBD1 matching over 7 bases. The CDR3 loop spans 14 amino acids. CDR1 is MNHNY and CDR2 is SVGAGI in the germline V gene (reference sequence). With 2 bases clipped from V and 7 bases from J, the junction kept 8 bases outside the gene matches. CDR3 sequence (DNA): TGTGCCAGCAGTTACAGTGACAGGGCCGTAGAGCAGTACTTC. It codes for CASSYSDRAVEQYF.

There are many counts of this clonotype. The chain uses TRBV4-3 and TRBJ2-4; 8 bases map to TRBD2. In germline, CDR1 is LGHNA, CDR2 YSLEER. V shed 4 bases, J shed 8 bases, and the junction held 10 bases outside the gene matches. CDR3 length equals 15 residues. The CDR3 reads CASSLSGSPYHIQYF. The CDR3 DNA sequence: TGCGCCAGCAGCCTCAGCGGGAGCCCCTACCACATTCAGTACTTC.

This clonotype has more than one count but fewer than ten. The chain joins TRBV20-1 to TRBJ2-2; D is unclear. The V gene lost 2 bases and the J gene lost 0 bases, with 7 bases spanning the gap. The length of the CDR3 is 14 residues. The germline gives CDR1 DFQATT, CDR2 SNEGSKA (reference sequence). Here the CDR3 reads CSARYTTNTGELFF. In DNA, the CDR3 is TGCAGTGCTAGATATACTACGAACACCGGGGAGCTGTTTTTT.

The CDR3 DNA follows: TGTGCCAGCAGTACAGGGGGCTCGAACACCGGGGAGCTGTTTTTT. Its translation is CASSTGGSNTGELFF. The rearrangement links TRBV6-1 to TRBJ2-2, with TRBD1 identical over 9 bases. The CDR3 contains 15 residues. The trim removed 5 bases at V and 0 bases at J, leaving 1 base unmatched. Per the germline V gene, CDR1 is MNHNS and CDR2 is SASEGT.

Notes on this clonotype: A read error is possible here, since a much larger clone lies one base away. V and J are TRBV7-9 and TRBJ1-2; D remains unclear. The CDR3 spans 14 residues. Germline CDR1 and CDR2: SEHNR and FQNEAQ (reference sequence). The CDR3 sequence is CASSLVLANYSYTF. CDR3 nucleotide sequence: TGTGCCAGCAGCTTGGTTCTAGCTAACTATAGCTACACCTTC.

The genes are TRBV6-1 and TRBJ1-2; D ambiguous. Trimming shortened V by 6 bases and J by 1 base, and 12 bases separated the two germline ends. CDR1 and CDR2 from the germline V gene are MNHNS and SASEGT. This CDR3 region has 14 residues. In nucleotides, the CDR3 is TGTGCCAGCAGCCCAAATGGGGTTAACTATGGCTACACCTTC. This codes for CASSPNGVNYGYTF.

The rearrangement links TRBV7-9 to TRBJ1-5; D is possibly TRBD1 (5 bases). The CDR3 contains 15 residues. The germline V gene has CDR1 SEHNR and CDR2 FQNEAQ (reference sequence). Trimming shortened V by 3 bases and J by 2 bases, and 11 bases separated the two germline ends. In DNA form, the CDR3 reads TGTGCCAGCAGCTTGTCCGGGGGACGCAATCAGCCCCAGCATTTT. Translation: CASSLSGGRNQPQHF. The complete variable domain, with remaining parts taken from reference TRBV7-9 and TRBJ1-5, reads DTGVSQNPRHKITKRGQNVTFRCDPISEHNRLYWYRQTLGQGPEFLTYFQNEAQLEKSRLLSDRFSAERPKGSFSTLEIQRTEQGDSAMYLCASSLSGGRNQPQHFGDGTRLSIL.

The chain recombines TRBV7-2 with TRBJ2-5; a possible D gene is TRBD2 (5 bases). Germline V lookup: CDR1 SGHTA, CDR2 FQGNSA. The ends were cut back, 0 bases at V and 7 bases at J, with 9 bases in the middle. This CDR3 contains 13 residues. The CDR3 here is CASSLAGGGTQYF. The DNA for the CDR3 is TGTGCCAGCAGCTTAGCCGGCGGAGGGACCCAGTACTTC. The full variable domain, its missing parts supplied by reference TRBV7-2 and TRBJ2-5, is GAGVSQSPSNKVTEKGKDVELRCDPISGHTALYWYRQSLGQGLEFLIYFQGNSAPDKSGLPSDRFSAERTGGSVSTLTIQRTQQEDSAVYLCASSLAGGGTQYFGPGTRLLVL.

The V and J genes are TRBV7-8 and TRBJ2-3, with D unclear. This CDR3 has 18 amino acids. Germline assignment: CDR1 SGHVS and CDR2 FQNEAQ. The germline V and J ends were trimmed by 5 bases and 0 bases, with 21 bases remaining between them. CDR3: CASSPRPPGWGSTDTQYF. The CDR3 region has the DNA TGTGCCAGCAGCCCCCGCCCTCCCGGGTGGGGAAGCACAGATACGCAGTATTTT.

This clonotype was recorded a few times. The CDR3, as DNA: TGCGCCAGCAGCTTCCCTAGCGGGAGGCTGAACACCGGGGAGCTGTTTTTT. The encoded protein is CASSFPSGRLNTGELFF. The V gene is TRBV5-1, the J gene TRBJ2-2, with TRBD2 matching 11 bases. With V trimmed by 2 bases and J by 1 base, 4 bases remained unmatched. The CDR3 length is 17 residues. Germline CDR1 reads SGHRS; CDR2 reads YFSETQ.

V is TRBV20-1 and J is TRBJ2-7; TRBD2 agrees at 11 bases. Per the germline V gene, CDR1 is DFQATT and CDR2 is SNEGSKA (reference sequence). Germline trimming cut 5 bases from V and 6 bases from J; bases unmatched to any gene: 9. CDR3 length equals 14 residues. The CDR3 loop reads CSAGRLAGFVEQYF. The CDR3 DNA sequence: TGCAGTGCTGGACGACTAGCGGGGTTCGTCGAGCAGTACTTC.

This clonotype was seen once. Lacking the conserved final phenylalanine or tryptophan, this CDR3 likely reflects a read error. This sequence joins TRBV28 and TRBJ1-6; D call uncertain. This CDR3 has 12 amino acids. Germline V gene lookup returns CDR1 MDHEN and CDR2 SYDVKM. V lost 11 bases, J lost 7 bases, and 12 bases lay in between. The CDR3 nucleotides are TGTGCCGAGGGAACGGGAAATTCACCCCTCCACTTG. Translating it yields CAEGTGNSPLHL.

In this sample, this clonotype turned up once. At one end the junction does not follow the germline gene, possibly because of a read error. V usage is TRBV5-1 and J usage is TRBJ2-1; D not certain. Germline-derived CDR1 and CDR2 are SGHRS and YFSETQ. The CDR3 contains 12 residues. CDR3 sequence reads: CAGSLARSEQFF. In DNA form, the CDR3 reads TGCGCCGGCAGCTTGGCCCGTTCTGAGCAGTTCTTC.

This sequence joins TRBV6-1 and TRBJ1-5, with D uncertain. The ends were cut back, 4 bases at V and 4 bases at J, with 17 bases in the middle. Germline V gene data show CDR1 as MNHNS and CDR2 as SASEGT. This CDR3 is 16 amino acids long. The CDR3 sequence: CASSGVSSQPNQPQHF. Here the CDR3 DNA reads TGTGCCAGCAGTGGGGTATCCAGCCAACCAAATCAGCCCCAGCATTTT.

This clonotype was seen more than once but under ten times. This sequence joins TRBV27 and TRBJ2-5, with D perhaps TRBD2 (5 bases). The CDR3 is made up of 14 amino acids. Per germline, CDR1 MNHEY and CDR2 SMNVEV (reference sequence). V was pared by 2 bases and J by 4 bases, with 11 bases between. CDR3 amino acids: CASSLRGFGETQYF. The CDR3 DNA is TGTGCCAGCAGTTTACGAGGGTTCGGAGAGACCCAGTACTTC.

The chain combines TRBV4-2 with TRBJ2-1; 10 bases are shared with TRBD2. The V and J ends lost 1 base and 6 bases, in that order; junction bases with no gene match: 6. The CDR3 covers 16 residues. Germline lookup yields CDR1 LGHNA and CDR2 YNFKEQ. In DNA form, the CDR3 reads TGTGCCAGCAGCCAAGTTACTAGCGGGACATCCAATGAGCAGTTCTTC. This codes for CASSQVTSGTSNEQFF.

This clonotype came up many times. The chain is built from TRBV15 and TRBJ2-5; 7 nucleotides align to TRBD1. The CDR3 has 12 residues. J was trimmed by 5 bases and V by 3 bases; bases with no gene match: 0. The germline V gene has CDR1 LNHNV and CDR2 YYDKDF (reference sequence). The CDR3 sequence is CATSRDRETQYF. In DNA form, the CDR3 reads TGTGCCACCAGCAGGGACAGGGAGACCCAGTACTTC.

This clonotype was seen more than once but under ten times. The CDR3 bases are TGTGCCATCAGAACGGCAAATCAGCCCCAGCATTTT. Translated: CAIRTANQPQHF. This rearrangement joins TRBV6-2 or TRBV6-3 to TRBJ1-5, with D unresolved. The CDR3 has 12 residues. The V gene's germline CDR1 is MNHEY and CDR2 SVGEGT. The V and J ends lost 10 bases and 4 bases respectively, with 11 bases between them.

This chain connects TRBV7-9 to TRBJ2-7; TRBD1 matches 9 bases. Trimming cost V 5 bases and J 4 bases; bases outside gene matches: 9. Germline-derived CDR1 and CDR2 are SEHNR and FQNEAQ (reference sequence). There are 15 residues in the CDR3. CDR3 residues: CASSPLGQGFYEQYF. The CDR3 nucleotides are TGTGCCAGCAGCCCCCTTGGACAGGGGTTTTACGAGCAGTACTTC.